This T cell receptor (beta chain) was recovered during a study of blood T cell repertoires in COVID-19. Sequencing was performed with immunoSEQ multiplex PCR; in TCRdb, only in-frame clones are kept and a portion is missing. The sample consists of 130,000 to 150,000 clones, approximately 80% of them appearing once. Looked up from germline, CDR1 is GTSNPN and CDR2 is SVGIG (reference sequence). The CDR3 covers 13 residues. V shed 0 bases and J shed 8 bases, with 13 bases lying between them. What was sequenced was peripheral blood. This receptor was taken from a man in his 60s with active or convalescent COVID-19. The chain uses TRBV30 and TRBJ1-2; a possible D gene is TRBD1 (6 bases). The CDR3 region has the DNA TGTGCCTGGAGTGTGTCGGGGGGCACCGGCTACACCTTC. Its protein product is CAWSVSGGTGYTF.